The 21 T cell receptor beta chains below all came from one sample that was sequenced in a study of T cells in localized non-small cell lung cancer (dated by TCRdb to 2018 to 2020). The library was built by means of the immunoSEQ multiplex PCR assay. TCRdb mirrors the immuneACCESS table, restricted to in-frame sequences. Some clones are absent from its copies; in checked studies, under half trace to an unresolved V gene, and the reason for the others is unknown. The sample records around 12,000 clones, 28% of which are singletons. Of the sample, about 6.8% is held by the ten largest clones. The sequencing here drew on lung tumor tissue, taken before any cancer treatment. These receptors all stem from a female donor of 60 years or more with stage I lung adenocarcinoma.

This chain connects TRBV6-8 to TRBJ1-2; 7 bases fit TRBD1. Germline V gene data show CDR1 as MNHGY and CDR2 as SAAAGT. The V gene end was trimmed by 5 bases and the J gene end by 7 bases; junction bases not matched to a gene: 7. The CDR3 has 13 residues. The CDR3 region is CASSPRQGSGYTF. The CDR3 DNA reads as TGTGCCAGCAGTCCCCGACAGGGTAGTGGCTACACCTTC.

This clone was counted a few times. The V and J genes are TRBV6-8 and TRBJ1-2; a weak D match, TRBD1 (5 bases). Germline values: CDR1 MNHGY, CDR2 SAAAGT. Trimming shortened V by 4 bases and J by 5 bases, and 11 bases separated the two germline ends. CDR3 length: 13 residues. CDR3 residues: CASSFQEGYGYTF. The CDR3, as DNA: TGTGCCAGCAGTTTCCAGGAGGGGTATGGCTACACCTTC.

This clone has more than one count but fewer than ten. V is TRBV11-3 and J is TRBJ2-2; weak D call: TRBD1 (6 bases). Trimming shortened V by 5 bases and J by 1 base, and 11 bases separated the two germline ends. Per germline, CDR1 SGHNT and CDR2 YENEEA. The CDR3 is made up of 15 amino acids. In DNA, the CDR3 is TGTGCCAGCAGCCTCGGGACACAGAACACCGGGGAGCTGTTTTTT. The encoded protein is CASSLGTQNTGELFF.

The CDR3 sequence is CASSQGASTDTQYF. CDR3 DNA: TGTGCCAGCTCGCAGGGGGCTAGCACAGATACGCAGTATTTT. The chain combines TRBV18 with TRBJ2-3, with 8 bases identical to TRBD1. V gave up 6 bases and J gave up 0 bases; unmatched junction bases: 2. The CDR3 length is 14 residues. Germline lookup yields CDR1 KGHSH and CDR2 LQKENI. The whole variable domain, filled in from reference TRBV18 and TRBJ2-3, reads NAGVMQNPRHLVRRRGQEARLRCSPMKGHSHVYWYRQLPEEGLKFMVYLQKENIIDESGMPKERFSAEFPKEGPSILRIQQVVRGDSAAYFCASSQGASTDTQYFGPGTRLTVL.

This clone was observed a handful of times. The rearrangement uses TRBV11-3 and TRBJ1-1, with a possible D match to TRBD1 (5 bases). Germline CDR1 SGHNT, CDR2 YENEEA. This CDR3 is 15 amino acids long. The V and J ends lost 5 bases and 1 base respectively, with 14 bases between them. The DNA of the CDR3 is TGTGCCAGCAGCCCCCCGGGACTTCCGAACACTGAAGCTTTCTTT. Translated: CASSPPGLPNTEAFF.

The CDR3 region is CASSRDRETDTQYF. CDR3 coding DNA: TGTGCCAGTAGTAGGGACAGGGAGACAGATACGCAGTATTTT. This chain connects TRBV19 to TRBJ2-3, with 9 bases lining up with TRBD1. The ends lost 4 bases at V and 3 bases at J; junction bases unmatched: 2. The CDR3 runs to 14 residues. Germline assignment: CDR1 LNHDA and CDR2 SQIVND (reference sequence). Full variable domain (remainder filled in from reference TRBV19 and TRBJ2-3): DGGITQSPKYLFRKEGQNVTLSCEQNLNHDAMYWYRQDPGQGLRLIYYSQIVNDFQKGDIAEGYSVSREKKESFPLTVTSAQKNPTAFYLCASSRDRETDTQYFGPGTRLTVL.

Notes on this clone: The DNA ends 1 residue before the CDR3 does, and the rest of the CDR3 is filled in from the germline J gene. J is TRBJ1-2 and V is TRBV10-3; a possible D gene is TRBD1 (5 bases). Trimming left V 0 bases short and J 4 bases short, with 12 bases between. The CDR3 is 15 residues long. Germline CDR1 is ENHRY and CDR2 is SYGVKD. The part of the CDR3 DNA that was read is TGTGCCATCAGTGAGTCGACATCAGGGTCCTATGGCTACACC. Amino acid sequence: CAISESTSGSYGYT. The entire CDR3 protein is CAISESTSGSYGYTF.

The CDR3 DNA reads as TGTGCCAGTAGAACGACAGGGGTTTCACCCCTCCACTTT. As protein: CASRTTGVSPLHF. This chain uses TRBV19 with TRBJ1-6, with TRBD1 matching 8 bases. The germline CDR1 and CDR2 sequences are LNHDA and SQIVND (reference sequence). This CDR3 region has 13 residues. Trimming cost V 6 bases and J 9 bases; bases outside gene matches: 4.

This clone was seen only a few times. The chain joins TRBV9 to TRBJ2-7, with 13 nucleotides matching TRBD2. CDR1 and CDR2 from the germline V gene are SGDLS and YYNGEE. J lost 2 bases, V lost 4 bases, and 3 bases had no gene match. This CDR3 is 15 amino acids long. The CDR3 is CASSLGLAGAYEQYF. In DNA form, the CDR3 reads TGTGCCAGCAGCCTCGGACTAGCGGGGGCCTACGAGCAGTACTTC. Full variable domain (missing parts from reference TRBV9 and TRBJ2-7): DSGVTQTPKHLITATGQRVTLRCSPRSGDLSVYWYQQSLDQGLQFLIQYYNGEERAKGNILERFSAQQFPDLHSELNLSSLELGDSALYFCASSLGLAGAYEQYFGPGTRLTVT.

The V and J genes are TRBV9 and TRBJ2-3, with a possible D match to TRBD1 (5 bases). Germline loops: CDR1 SGDLS, CDR2 YYNGEE. The CDR3 extends over 17 amino acids. Trimming left V 5 bases short and J 3 bases short, with 22 bases between. The CDR3 protein is CASSVKPRQGWTDTQYF. The CDR3 bases are TGTGCCAGCAGTGTTAAACCGAGGCAGGGATGGACAGATACGCAGTATTTT.

This clone has only a few counts. This chain uses TRBV9 with TRBJ2-1, with 10 nucleotides matching TRBD2. CDR1 is SGDLS and CDR2 is YYNGEE in the germline V gene. The CDR3 has 17 amino acids. The junction had 7 bases not matched to a gene; V was cut back by 4 bases and J by 0 bases. In DNA form, the CDR3 reads TGTGCCAGCAGCTCCACTAGCGGGGTTCGCTCCTACAATGAGCAGTTCTTC. Translating it yields CASSSTSGVRSYNEQFF.

This clone was counted ten times or more. This chain connects TRBV11-3 to TRBJ2-1, with TRBD2 matching over 10 bases. This CDR3 is 17 amino acids long. Unmatched junction bases numbered 11, after V lost 2 bases and J lost 7 bases. Per germline, CDR1 SGHNT and CDR2 YENEEA. CDR3 bases: TGTGCCAGCAGCTTAAAGGGGGCTAGCGGGAGAACTAATGAGCAGTTCTTC. Its translation: CASSLKGASGRTNEQFF.

This clone has at least ten counts. The rearrangement joins TRBV11-3 to TRBJ2-1; 7 nucleotides agree with TRBD2. CDR1 is SGHNT and CDR2 is YENEEA in the germline V gene. J gave up 9 bases and V 0 bases, and 8 bases lay outside the gene matches. This CDR3 is built from 15 residues. The CDR3 bases are TGTGCCAGCAGCTTAGACCGGGGGGTTGGGGGTGAGCAGTTCTTC. This encodes CASSLDRGVGGEQFF.

This clone is judged medium-sized. The chain uses TRBV6-8 and TRBJ2-7, with TRBD2 identical over 10 bases. V lost 5 bases to trimming and J lost 6 bases; unmatched junction nucleotides: 13. CDR1 is MNHGY and CDR2 is SAAAGT in the germline V gene. The CDR3 extends over 16 amino acids. The CDR3 DNA reads as TGTGCCAGCAGTCGCACTGGGACTAGCGCGTCGTCCGAGCAGTACTTC. Translated, it gives CASSRTGTSASSEQYF.

The chain carries TRBV19 and TRBJ1-2; a possible D gene is TRBD1 (6 bases). This CDR3 has 15 amino acids. The germline V and J ends were trimmed by 2 bases and 8 bases, with 18 bases remaining between them. Germline V gene lookup returns CDR1 LNHDA and CDR2 SQIVND (reference sequence). The CDR3 DNA sequence: TGTGCCAGTAGTATATCACGACAGGCACCGCGAGGCTACACCTTC. Encoded protein: CASSISRQAPRGYTF.

This chain links TRBV29-1 with TRBJ1-2, with D possibly TRBD1 on 6 matching bases. The germline CDR1 and CDR2 sequences are SQVTM and ANQGSEA. The CDR3 consists of 16 residues. Trimming cost V 3 bases and J 4 bases, with 21 bases left between them. The CDR3 loop reads CSVELFDRSQTYGYTF. CDR3 bases: TGCAGCGTTGAGCTCTTTGACAGGAGCCAGACCTATGGCTACACCTTC.

The V call is TRBV19, the J call TRBJ1-2; perhaps TRBD1 as D (6 bases). Trimming removed 6 bases from V and 4 bases from J, with 18 bases in between. CDR1 is LNHDA, CDR2 SQIVND, per germline (reference sequence). The CDR3 loop spans 15 amino acids. CDR3 sequence (DNA): TGTGCCAGTAGCCTATTGGAGGGGGGTCGCTATGGCTACACCTTC. Protein sequence: CASSLLEGGRYGYTF.

This clone was seen more than once but under ten times. The chain has TRBV11-3 and TRBJ2-1; 9 bases map to TRBD2. V was clipped by 4 bases and J by 4 bases; unmatched bases: 5. The CDR3 runs to 15 residues. The germline V gene has CDR1 SGHNT and CDR2 YENEEA. CDR3 protein: CASSYSGGLYNEQFF. The DNA for the CDR3 is TGTGCCAGCAGCTATAGCGGGGGCCTGTACAATGAGCAGTTCTTC.

This clone was recorded once. The CDR3 is CASREQGYDGYTF. The CDR3 region has the DNA TGTGCCAGCAGAGAACAGGGTTATGATGGCTACACCTTC. The chain is built from TRBV14 and TRBJ1-2, with D possibly matching TRBD1 (6 bases). Per the germline V gene, CDR1 is SGHDN and CDR2 is FVKESK. This CDR3 is built from 13 residues. Trimming stripped 6 bases from V and 6 bases from J, with 14 bases between.

V is TRBV18 and J is TRBJ2-7, with TRBD1 as a possible D gene (6 bases). The V gene lost 0 bases and the J gene lost 1 base, with 13 bases spanning the gap. This CDR3 comprises 16 residues. Germline V gene data show CDR1 as KGHSH and CDR2 as LQKENI. The CDR3 bases are TGTGCCAGCTCACCACCGGCGACAGGACGATCCTACGAGCAGTACTTC. It yields the protein CASSPPATGRSYEQYF. The whole variable domain, remainder taken from reference TRBV18 and TRBJ2-7, is NAGVMQNPRHLVRRRGQEARLRCSPMKGHSHVYWYRQLPEEGLKFMVYLQKENIIDESGMPKERFSAEFPKEGPSILRIQQVVRGDSAAYFCASSPPATGRSYEQYFGPGTRLTVT.

This chain joins TRBV18 and TRBJ2-7; D could derive from TRBD1 or TRBD2 (5 bases each). The length of the CDR3 is 13 residues. The V gene's germline CDR1 is KGHSH and CDR2 LQKENI. V lost 2 bases and J lost 7, with 12 bases in between. This chain's CDR3 is CASSPMGRGEQYF. The CDR3 DNA follows: TGTGCCAGCTCACCAATGGGGCGCGGGGAGCAGTACTTC.